These 23 T cell receptor beta chains came from one sample sequenced in a study of control samples from healthy donors and cancer patients. Libraries were prepared by immunoSEQ multiplex PCR; TCRdb keeps only in-frame clonotypes and omits some of them. Seen here are 110,000 or so clones, 85% to 90% observed once, and the top ten hold 12%. Sequencing used blood. These receptors originate from a man aged 30 to 45 in good health.

In DNA form, the CDR3 reads TGTGCCAGCAGCTTTGAAGTAGCGGGGAGTAGCAATCAGCCCCAGCATTTT. Its protein is CASSFEVAGSSNQPQHF. This rearrangement joins TRBV5-5 to TRBJ1-5; D uncertain. The CDR3 has 17 residues. Germline V lookup: CDR1 SGHKS, CDR2 YYEKEE (reference sequence). Trimming took off 2 bases at V and 0 bases at J, with 15 bases between the two ends.

This chain joins TRBV6-1 and TRBJ1-6; 9 bases align to TRBD1. With 2 bases clipped from V and 9 bases from J, the junction kept 14 bases outside the gene matches. The CDR3 is made up of 18 amino acids. Looked up from germline, CDR1 is MNHNS and CDR2 is SASEGT. The DNA of the CDR3 is TGTGCCAGCAGTGAAAAACCCCCGGGACAGGGAAGGGTTTCACCCCTCCACTTT. Its translation: CASSEKPPGQGRVSPLHF.

The chain employs TRBV11-2 and TRBJ2-1; D perhaps matches TRBD2 (7 bases). Germline CDR1 and CDR2: SGHAT and FQNNGV. V was pared by 0 bases and J by 5 bases, with 14 bases between. CDR3 length equals 16 residues. The CDR3 loop is CASSLDRGGANNEQFF. CDR3 in DNA: TGTGCCAGCAGCTTAGATAGAGGGGGGGCGAACAATGAGCAGTTCTTC.

This chain connects TRBV2 to TRBJ1-1, with D hard to call. V was shortened by 10 bases and J by 6 bases, with 18 bases between the two germline ends. In germline, CDR1 is SNHLY, CDR2 FYNNEI. CDR3 length: 13 amino acids. The CDR3 bases are TGTGCCACATCGACTTCAGACAAGGCTGAAGCTTTCTTT. Protein product: CATSTSDKAEAFF.

CDR3 amino acids: CASRDSSGGPSGDTQYF. CDR3 sequence (DNA): TGTGCCAGCAGAGACTCTAGCGGGGGGCCGTCAGGAGATACGCAGTATTTT. This chain uses TRBV2 with TRBJ2-3, with 11 positions matching TRBD2. The CDR3 consists of 17 residues. After removal of 6 bases from V and 5 bases from J, the junction contained 13 bases not matched to a gene. CDR1 SNHLY and CDR2 FYNNEI come from the germline V gene.

In its sample, this clone was seen a few times. J is TRBJ1-2 and V is TRBV5-1, with 10 positions matching TRBD1. The length of the CDR3 is 15 residues. V shed 0 bases and J 7 bases; nucleotides not matched to a gene: 6. Germline CDR1 is SGHRS and CDR2 is YFSETQ. CDR3 in DNA: TGCGCCAGCAGCTTGGGAGGGACAGGGGAGAGTGGCTACACCTTC. It yields the protein CASSLGGTGESGYTF.

This clone was observed a handful of times. The chain uses TRBV4-1 and TRBJ1-6; D perhaps matches TRBD1 (5 bases). This CDR3 contains 20 residues. Trimming took off 1 base at V and 0 bases at J, with 19 bases between the two ends. Germline CDR1 and CDR2: MGHRA and YSYEKL. The CDR3 DNA sequence: TGCGCCAGCAGCCAAGGAATCCTTAGACGGACAAGCTCCTATAATTCACCCCTCCACTTT. Encoded protein: CASSQGILRRTSSYNSPLHF.

CDR3 protein: CSYTRPGVEKLFF. In DNA, the CDR3 is TGCAGCTACACCCGCCCCGGGGTCGAAAAACTGTTTTTT. The J gene is TRBJ1-4, the V gene TRBV29-1; D call uncertain. This CDR3 has 13 residues. Germline assignment: CDR1 SQVTM and CDR2 ANQGSEA. The V and J ends lost 8 bases and 8 bases respectively, with 18 bases between them. Full variable domain (missing parts from reference TRBV29-1 and TRBJ1-4): SAVISQKPSRDICQRGTSLTIQCQVDSQVTMMFWYRQQPGQSLTLIATANQGSEATYESGFVIDKFPISRPNLTFSTLTVSNMSPEDSSIYLCSYTRPGVEKLFFGSGTQLSVL.

J is TRBJ2-5 and V is TRBV7-6; unclear D gene. The CDR3 spans 11 residues. The V gene lost 2 bases and the J gene lost 2 bases, with 0 bases spanning the gap. Germline V gene data show CDR1 as SGHVS and CDR2 as FNYEAQ. CDR3 sequence (DNA): TGTGCCAGCAGCTTACAAGAGACCCAGTACTTC. Translating it yields CASSLQETQYF.

The chain employs TRBV7-3 and TRBJ1-1; TRBD1 might be the D (5 bases). Per germline, CDR1 SGHTA and CDR2 FQGTGA. V dropped 3 bases and J dropped 3 bases, with 11 bases sitting between them. This CDR3 spans 14 amino acids. The CDR3 region has the DNA TGTGCCAGCAGCTTTCTGGGAGGGGACACTGAAGCTTTCTTT. It is translated as CASSFLGGDTEAFF.

The CDR3, as DNA: TGTGCCATCGGGAAGGAGGGCCGAACCGGGGAGCTGTTTTTT. Its translation: CAIGKEGRTGELFF. J is TRBJ2-2 and V is TRBV10-3, with a tentative D call TRBD2 (6 bases). Germline V gives CDR1 ENHRY, CDR2 SYGVKD. This CDR3 is 14 amino acids long. V was cut by 8 bases and J by 5 bases, with 15 bases left in between.

J is TRBJ1-3 and V is TRBV6-1, with D possibly being TRBD1 (5 bases). Germline CDR1 reads MNHNS; CDR2 reads SASEGT. This CDR3 is built from 16 residues. V lost 2 bases to trimming and J lost 7 bases, with 18 bases between them. In DNA, the CDR3 is TGTGCCAGCAGTGAATGGGAATGGGGCAGAGGGAACACCATATATTTT. Translating it yields CASSEWEWGRGNTIYF.

The chain links TRBV7-8 to TRBJ2-3, with D possibly matching TRBD1 (5 bases). Germline lookup yields CDR1 SGHVS and CDR2 FQNEAQ. The CDR3 runs to 13 residues. Trimming shortened V by 5 bases and J by 6 bases, and 12 bases separated the two germline ends. Written as DNA, the CDR3 is TGTGCCAGCAGCGGCCAGGGCTGGGATACGCAGTATTTT. Translated, it gives CASSGQGWDTQYF.

This sequence joins TRBV28 and TRBJ2-7; 7 positions agree with TRBD1. The CDR3 runs 13 residues. J gave up 7 bases and V 3 bases, and 6 bases lay outside the gene matches. Looked up from germline, CDR1 is MDHEN and CDR2 is SYDVKM. The CDR3 is CASSLTGLGEQYV. Here the CDR3 DNA reads TGTGCCAGCAGTTTGACAGGGTTGGGGGAGCAGTACGTC.

The chain couples TRBV25-1 to TRBJ2-1; a possible D gene is TRBD2 (6 bases). Germline V lookup: CDR1 MGHDK, CDR2 SYGVNS. This CDR3 comprises 16 residues. The germline V and J ends were trimmed by 2 bases and 7 bases, with 18 bases remaining between them. The CDR3 loop reads CASSEHNQRVRNEQFF. In nucleotides, the CDR3 is TGTGCCAGCAGTGAACACAATCAGCGGGTCCGAAATGAGCAGTTCTTC.

The rearrangement links TRBV7-2 to TRBJ1-6; 8 bases match TRBD1. V lost 4 bases to trimming and J lost 10 bases; unmatched junction nucleotides: 15. The CDR3 is 17 residues long. CDR1 and CDR2 (germline): SGHTA, FQGNSA. CDR3 loop: CASSSAWTGTRDSPLHF. The CDR3 DNA sequence: TGTGCCAGCAGCTCAGCTTGGACAGGGACACGCGACTCACCCCTCCACTTT.

This clone occurred a few times. The CDR3 reads CASSLTGSGGGNTIYF. Written as DNA, the CDR3 is TGTGCCAGCAGTCTTACCGGGTCCGGGGGTGGAAACACCATATATTTT. The rearrangement uses TRBV6-6 and TRBJ1-3, with TRBD1 as a possible D gene (5 bases). Germline V gene sequence: CDR1 MNHNY, CDR2 SVGAGI (reference sequence). Trimming cost V 5 bases and J 3 bases, with 17 bases left between them. The CDR3 has 16 amino acids.

This chain uses TRBV10-3 with TRBJ1-2, with a possible D match to TRBD1 (5 bases). The germline V gene has CDR1 ENHRY and CDR2 SYGVKD. This CDR3 contains 13 residues. V was trimmed by 3 bases and J by 4 bases, leaving 9 bases between them. The CDR3 sequence: CAISDSGLYGYTF. The CDR3 DNA is TGTGCCATCAGTGACTCGGGGCTCTATGGCTACACCTTC.

The V call is TRBV2, the J call TRBJ2-2; D is ambiguous. The V gene lost 7 bases and the J gene lost 0 bases, with 6 bases spanning the gap. Per the germline V gene, CDR1 is SNHLY and CDR2 is FYNNEI. The length of the CDR3 is 13 residues. CDR3 in amino acids: CASTSTNTGELFF. The CDR3 bases are TGTGCCAGCACATCTACGAACACCGGGGAGCTGTTTTTT.

The chain recombines TRBV29-1 with TRBJ1-4, with D possibly matching TRBD1 (5 bases). Germline V CDR1 and CDR2: SQVTM, ANQGSEA. The CDR3 covers 13 residues. Trimming shortened V by 6 bases and J by 4 bases, and 12 bases separated the two germline ends. The CDR3 spells CSVGEGLNEKLFF. The DNA of the CDR3 is TGCAGCGTGGGCGAGGGGCTTAATGAAAAACTGTTTTTT.

The V gene is TRBV28, the J gene TRBJ2-1; 16 bases align to TRBD2. The V gene's germline CDR1 is MDHEN and CDR2 SYDVKM. The CDR3 is made up of 13 amino acids. After removal of 6 bases from V and 15 bases from J, the junction contained 5 bases not matched to a gene. The CDR3 DNA sequence: TGTGCCAGCAGGGGGACTAGCGGGGGGGCTACGTTCTTC. This encodes CASRGTSGGATFF.

The V and J genes are TRBV5-1 and TRBJ1-2; no clear D. The CDR3 covers 13 residues. Germline V gene sequence: CDR1 SGHRS, CDR2 YFSETQ. Trimming stripped 0 bases from V and 4 bases from J, with 7 bases between. The CDR3 sequence: CASSLGIAYGYTF. CDR3 nucleotides: TGCGCCAGCAGCTTGGGTATTGCCTATGGCTACACCTTC.

The chain uses TRBV19 and TRBJ1-5, with D possibly TRBD1 on 5 matching bases. The V gene's germline CDR1 is LNHDA and CDR2 SQIVND (reference sequence). The ends were cut back, 6 bases at V and 6 bases at J, with 12 bases in the middle. This CDR3 is 13 amino acids long. CDR3 protein: CASRMERGQPQHF. In DNA form, the CDR3 reads TGTGCCAGTAGAATGGAAAGGGGTCAGCCCCAGCATTTT. The whole variable domain, remainder taken from reference TRBV19 and TRBJ1-5, is DGGITQSPKYLFRKEGQNVTLSCEQNLNHDAMYWYRQDPGQGLRLIYYSQIVNDFQKGDIAEGYSVSREKKESFPLTVTSAQKNPTAFYLCASRMERGQPQHFGDGTRLSIL.